This record looks at one T cell receptor (beta chain) sequence and its context. Assay used: immunoSEQ multiplex PCR; TCRdb lists only in-frame clones, some missing. This table has approximately 90,000 clones, about 90% appearing once. The sample is drawn from a study of OX40 agonist ivuxolimab in advanced cancers. V was shortened by 4 bases and J by 4 bases, with 8 bases between the two germline ends. The CDR3 runs to 12 residues. Germline CDR1 and CDR2: SGDLS and YYNGEE. This receptor was obtained from an adult with an advanced solid tumor such as melanoma, head and neck, liver or kidney cancer. The chain carries TRBV9 and TRBJ2-5; D is unclear. Specimen: CD4+ or CD8+ T cells sorted from blood, collected in a trial of the OX40 agonist ivuxolimab. CDR3 bases: TGTGCCAGCAGCCCCCCCGGAGAGACCCAGTACTTC. Its translation: CASSPPGETQYF.